Listed here is a single T cell receptor beta chain. Its antigen is currently unknown. One entry per CDR3 protein results from TCRdb running MiXCR on the reads. The table includes around 740,000 distinct CDR3 sequences, 35% to 40% detected once. The data were obtained in a study of T cell repertoires in cytomegalovirus infection. On the study more broadly: Indications of both CMV infection and matching HLA type were provided by public TCR beta signatures.

V was shortened by 10 bases and J by 10 bases, with 17 bases between the two germline ends. CDR3 length: 12 residues. Germline CDR1 is MNHEY and CDR2 is SVGEGT. Study conclusions and caveats: There were HLA-C-restricted CMV-specific TCR beta clonotypes dominating the ex vivo response. Cumulated frequencies of public TCR beta families served to identify carriers of CMV plus the relevant HLA.

The sequence derives from a human donor in good health (CMV status not recorded). Some clones in this sample may be carry-over from other donors' samples. This chain joins TRBV6-2 or TRBV6-3 and TRBJ2-1; no clear D. Source material: PBMCs. This chain's CDR3 is CATRHPLGEQFF. CDR3 bases: TGTGCCACCAGACACCCCCTGGGGGAGCAGTTCTTC.